The next 20 T cell receptor beta chains were all read from a single sample in a study of T cell repertoires in cytomegalovirus infection (dated by TCRdb to about 2019). The treatment or condition label on this specimen signifies: in vitro stimulation with specific CMV peptide epitopes to enrich CMV-specific T cells. The run used an Illumina HiSeq 1500. TCRdb reprocessed the public reads (quality trimming at Q25 with fastp, clone calling with MiXCR) and kept in-frame beta chains. Merged by CDR3 protein, the rows form single entries marked with the most common genes and DNA. The sample contains 450,000 to 600,000 distinct CDR3 sequences, under 55% of them found a single time. The ten top clones hold roughly two fifths of the sample. Their recognized antigens are unknown. Specimen: cultured PBMCs, collected from culture after CMV antigen stimulation. These receptors all come from a human donor in good health (CMV status not recorded). Some clones in this sample may be carry-over from other donors' samples.

The chain employs TRBV19 and TRBJ1-2; D might be TRBD1 (5 bases). The V gene's germline CDR1 is LNHDA and CDR2 SQIVND (reference sequence). The CDR3 spans 14 residues. Trimming shortened V by 3 bases and J by 0 bases, and 8 bases separated the two germline ends. The CDR3 DNA reads as TGTGCCAGTAGTATGGACACCTCTAACTATGGCTACACCTTC. Its protein is CASSMDTSNYGYTF. The variable domain in full, with the rest retrieved from reference TRBV19 and TRBJ1-2, is DGGITQSPKYLFRKEGQNVTLSCEQNLNHDAMYWYRQDPGQGLRLIYYSQIVNDFQKGDIAEGYSVSREKKESFPLTVTSAQKNPTAFYLCASSMDTSNYGYTFGSGTRLTVV.

The V and J genes are TRBV24-1 and TRBJ1-1, with no clear D. The CDR3 has 12 amino acids. Germline V CDR1 and CDR2: KGHDR, SFDVKD. V was clipped by 3 bases and J by 4 bases, with 5 bases between them. The CDR3 bases are TGTGCCACCAGTGATATATCCACTGAAGCTTTCTTT. Its protein product is CATSDISTEAFF.

The sample holds a few counts of this clonotype. The CDR3 protein is CASSFGLGQETQYF. As DNA, the CDR3 is TGTGCCAGCAGCTTTGGACTGGGGCAAGAGACCCAGTACTTC. The chain couples TRBV7-8 to TRBJ2-5; maybe TRBD2 (5 bases). CDR1 is SGHVS and CDR2 is FQNEAQ in the germline V gene. The CDR3 consists of 14 residues. The ends were cut back, 3 bases at V and 2 bases at J, with 10 bases in the middle.

This sequence joins TRBV14 and TRBJ1-1, with TRBD1 identical over 7 bases. CDR3 size: 12 residues. The germline V gene encodes CDR1 SGHDN and CDR2 FVKESK. The trim removed 0 bases at V and 11 bases at J, leaving 3 bases unmatched. CDR3 in amino acids: CASSQDDRVAFF. CDR3 in DNA: TGTGCCAGCAGCCAAGATGACAGGGTTGCTTTCTTT.

The chain uses TRBV18 and TRBJ2-3, with D perhaps TRBD1 (6 bases). Germline V lookup: CDR1 KGHSH, CDR2 LQKENI. The germline V and J ends were trimmed by 4 bases and 0 bases, with 11 bases remaining between them. This CDR3 region has 15 residues. The CDR3 DNA follows: TGTGCCAGCTCACGGACAGCATCCAGCACAGATACGCAGTATTTT. The encoded protein is CASSRTASSTDTQYF. The whole variable domain, filled in from reference TRBV18 and TRBJ2-3, reads NAGVMQNPRHLVRRRGQEARLRCSPMKGHSHVYWYRQLPEEGLKFMVYLQKENIIDESGMPKERFSAEFPKEGPSILRIQQVVRGDSAAYFCASSRTASSTDTQYFGPGTRLTVL.

This chain links TRBV12-3 or TRBV12-4 with TRBJ1-1; unclear D gene. The V end was cut by 5 bases, the J end by 7 bases, with 11 bases between. The CDR3 contains 12 residues. The CDR3 protein is CASSRALSEAFF. CDR3 in DNA: TGTGCCAGCAGTAGGGCCCTGAGTGAAGCTTTCTTT.

Only a few counts were recorded for this clonotype. The V and J genes are TRBV10-3 and TRBJ1-4; 7 nucleotides match TRBD1. Germline V gene sequence: CDR1 ENHRY, CDR2 SYGVKD. This CDR3 is 12 amino acids long. J gave up 5 bases and V 11 bases, and 5 bases lay outside the gene matches. CDR3 DNA sequence: TGTGCCGTACGGGACAGCAATGAAAAACTGTTTTTT. It encodes CAVRDSNEKLFF.

This clonotype was counted a few times. The chain has TRBV12-5 and TRBJ2-1, with 10 bases fitting TRBD2. This CDR3 comprises 14 residues. V lost 2 bases and J lost 6; bases outside the gene matches: 1. Looked up from germline, CDR1 is LGHNT and CDR2 is FRNRAP. The DNA of the CDR3 is TGTGCTAGTGGTTTGAAGCGGGAGGGCAATGAGCAGTTCTTC. Protein sequence: CASGLKREGNEQFF.

This clonotype has only one observation. The rearrangement uses TRBV12-3 or TRBV12-4 and TRBJ2-1, with D perhaps matching TRBD1 or TRBD2 (5 bases each). This CDR3 region has 15 residues. Trimming removed 5 bases at V and 8 bases at J, with 19 bases between. As DNA, the CDR3 is TGTGCCAGCAGTCCCCCGGGCCCCACGGGGCATGAGCAGTTCTTC. It is translated as CASSPPGPTGHEQFF.

In its sample, this clonotype was seen a few times. The rearrangement links TRBV7-2 to TRBJ1-3, with D perhaps TRBD1 (6 bases). This CDR3 comprises 15 residues. The germline CDR1 and CDR2 sequences are SGHTA and FQGNSA. Deletions cut 5 bases from V and 0 bases from J, with 11 bases between. The CDR3 sequence is CASSPQDSSGNTIYF. As DNA, the CDR3 is TGTGCCAGCAGCCCCCAGGACAGCTCTGGAAACACCATATATTTT.

About this clonotype: Germline is not matched at one junction end, which may reflect a read error. This chain links TRBV7-2 with TRBJ2-2, with TRBD2 matching over 11 bases. The CDR3 covers 14 residues. Germline V gene sequence: CDR1 SGHTA, CDR2 FQGNSA. CDR3 sequence (DNA): TGTGCCAGCAGCCTAGCGGGGGGAGCCGGGGAGCTGTTTTTT. It yields the protein CASSLAGGAGELFF.

This chain's CDR3 is CASSYMNRGRSTDTQYF. CDR3 sequence (DNA): TGTGCCAGCAGCTACATGAACAGGGGGCGTAGTACAGATACGCAGTATTTT. The rearrangement uses TRBV7-8 and TRBJ2-3; 9 nucleotides align to TRBD1. With V trimmed by 4 bases and J by 3 bases, 11 bases remained unmatched. Germline assignment: CDR1 SGHVS and CDR2 FQNEAQ. The CDR3 totals 17 residues. Together with reference TRBV7-8 and TRBJ2-3, the CDR3 gives the full variable domain: GAGVSQSPRYKVAKRGQDVALRCDPISGHVSLFWYQQALGQGPEFLTYFQNEAQLDKSGLPSDRFFAERPEGSVSTLKIQRTQQEDSAVYLCASSYMNRGRSTDTQYFGPGTRLTVL.

A few counts support this clonotype. The chain recombines TRBV19 with TRBJ2-4; 8 nucleotides line up with TRBD1. V lost 6 bases and J lost 9; bases outside the gene matches: 7. CDR3 length: 13 residues. Germline V CDR1 and CDR2: LNHDA, SQIVND (reference sequence). The CDR3 nucleotides read TGTGCCAGTAGCTTGGACAGGGTAGGCATTCAGTACTTC. Its translation is CASSLDRVGIQYF.

A few counts support this clonotype. The genes are TRBV7-2 and TRBJ1-2, with TRBD1 matching 9 bases. The V segment lost 1 base and the J segment 3 bases; nucleotides outside the gene matches: 0. Germline V gene sequence: CDR1 SGHTA, CDR2 FQGNSA. There are 14 residues in the CDR3. CDR3 sequence reads: CASSLGTGDYGYTF. CDR3 DNA sequence: TGTGCCAGCAGCTTAGGGACAGGGGACTATGGCTACACCTTC.

The rearrangement links TRBV6-1 to TRBJ2-1; 7 bases agree with TRBD2. V lost 11 bases to trimming and J lost 3 bases; unmatched junction nucleotides: 16. CDR1 MNHNS and CDR2 SASEGT come from the germline V gene. The CDR3 length is 16 residues. CDR3 nucleotide sequence: TGTGCCGGCCTCGAAACTGGGCTAGCGGACTACAATGAGCAGTTCTTC. The encoded protein is CAGLETGLADYNEQFF.

This clonotype has only a few counts. The J gene is TRBJ2-3, the V gene TRBV7-8, with 11 bases lining up with TRBD2. This CDR3 is built from 15 residues. The J segment lost 6 bases and the V segment lost 5 bases, leaving 7 bases of the junction unmatched. Germline CDR1 is SGHVS and CDR2 is FQNEAQ. DNA of the CDR3: TGTGCCAGCAGCCCGATAGCGGGGGGGTACGATACGCAGTATTTT. Its protein product is CASSPIAGGYDTQYF.

As concerns this clonotype: With a much larger clone just one base away, this may be a read error. Because it lacks the conserved phenylalanine or tryptophan at the end, this CDR3 is likely a read error. This chain uses TRBV7-2 with TRBJ2-7; D possibly corresponds to TRBD2 (5 bases). The CDR3 runs to 13 residues. With 4 bases removed from V and 3 bases from J, the gap between germline ends came to 10 bases. Germline lookup yields CDR1 SGHTA and CDR2 FQGNSA. The CDR3 loop is CASSSTTSYEQYL. Written as DNA, the CDR3 is TGTGCCAGCAGCTCGACTACTAGCTACGAGCAGTACTTA.

V usage is TRBV7-8 and J usage is TRBJ2-7; D might be TRBD1 or TRBD2, each matching 7 bases. CDR3 length: 16 residues. V was pared by 5 bases and J by 8 bases, with 25 bases between. Germline CDR1 SGHVS, CDR2 FQNEAQ. CDR3 sequence reads: CASSGGGTAPWMQQYF. The DNA of the CDR3 is TGTGCCAGCAGCGGGGGGGGGACAGCCCCCTGGATGCAGCAGTACTTC.

This clonotype was seen a handful of times. The V call is TRBV6-1, the J call TRBJ1-3; D gene uncertain. Germline V gene data show CDR1 as MNHNS and CDR2 as SASEGT. The V gene lost 2 bases and the J gene lost 0 bases, with 5 bases spanning the gap. The CDR3 consists of 14 residues. CDR3: CASSEQNSGNTIYF. The CDR3 DNA follows: TGTGCCAGCAGTGAACAGAACTCTGGAAACACCATATATTTT.

This rearrangement joins TRBV6-5 to TRBJ1-1; 8 bases map to TRBD1. The J segment lost 9 bases and the V segment lost 5 bases, leaving 5 bases of the junction unmatched. The germline CDR1 and CDR2 sequences are MNHEY and SVGAGI. The CDR3 consists of 12 residues. The CDR3: CASSQRQGQAFF. Here the CDR3 DNA reads TGTGCCAGCAGTCAGAGACAGGGGCAAGCTTTCTTT.